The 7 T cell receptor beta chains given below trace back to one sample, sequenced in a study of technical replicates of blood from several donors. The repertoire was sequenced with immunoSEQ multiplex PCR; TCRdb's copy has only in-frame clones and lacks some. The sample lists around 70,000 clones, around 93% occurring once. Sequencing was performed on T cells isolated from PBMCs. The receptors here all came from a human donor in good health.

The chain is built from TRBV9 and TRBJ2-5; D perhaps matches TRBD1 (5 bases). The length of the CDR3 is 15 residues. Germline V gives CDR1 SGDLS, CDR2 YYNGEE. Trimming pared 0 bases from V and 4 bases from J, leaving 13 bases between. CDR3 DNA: TGTGCCAGCAGCGTAGCTGGCATCAGGGCAGAGACCCAGTACTTC. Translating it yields CASSVAGIRAETQYF.

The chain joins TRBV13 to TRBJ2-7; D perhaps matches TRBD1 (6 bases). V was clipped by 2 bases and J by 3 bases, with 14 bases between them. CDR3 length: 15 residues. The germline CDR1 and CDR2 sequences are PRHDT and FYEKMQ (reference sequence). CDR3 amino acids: CASSLYDYRDYEQYF. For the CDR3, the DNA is TGTGCCAGCAGCTTATACGATTACAGGGACTACGAGCAGTACTTC.

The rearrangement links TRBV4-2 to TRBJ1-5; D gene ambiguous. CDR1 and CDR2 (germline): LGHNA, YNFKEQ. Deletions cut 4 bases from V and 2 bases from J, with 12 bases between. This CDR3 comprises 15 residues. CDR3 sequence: CASSPFWSGNQPQHF. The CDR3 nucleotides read TGTGCCAGCAGCCCGTTCTGGTCGGGCAATCAGCCCCAGCATTTT.

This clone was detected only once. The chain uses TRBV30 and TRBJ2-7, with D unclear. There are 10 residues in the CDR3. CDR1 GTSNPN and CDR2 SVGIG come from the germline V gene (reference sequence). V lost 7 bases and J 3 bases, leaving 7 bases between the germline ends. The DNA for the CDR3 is TGTGCCTACGGGTTCTACGAGCAGTACTTC. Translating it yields CAYGFYEQYF.

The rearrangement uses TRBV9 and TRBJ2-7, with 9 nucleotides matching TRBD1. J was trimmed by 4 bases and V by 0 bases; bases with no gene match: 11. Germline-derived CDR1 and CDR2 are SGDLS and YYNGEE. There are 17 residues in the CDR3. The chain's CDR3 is CASSVEEGTGMRYEQYF. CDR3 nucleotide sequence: TGTGCCAGCAGCGTAGAGGAGGGGACAGGGATGAGGTACGAGCAGTACTTC.

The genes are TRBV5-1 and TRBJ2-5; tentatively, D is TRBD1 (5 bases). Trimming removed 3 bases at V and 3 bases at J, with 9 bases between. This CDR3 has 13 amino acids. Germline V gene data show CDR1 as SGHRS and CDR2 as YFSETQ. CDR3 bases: TGCGCCAGCAGCTCCAAAGGGGAAGAGACCCAGTACTTC. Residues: CASSSKGEETQYF.

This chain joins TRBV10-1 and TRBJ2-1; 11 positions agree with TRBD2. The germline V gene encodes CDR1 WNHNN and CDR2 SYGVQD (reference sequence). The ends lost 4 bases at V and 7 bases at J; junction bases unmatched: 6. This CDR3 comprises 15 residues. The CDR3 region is CASSAGTSGFNEQFF. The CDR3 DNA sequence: TGCGCCAGCAGTGCCGGGACTAGCGGATTTAATGAGCAGTTCTTC.